This TCR beta chain was documented in a study of T cell responses to AZD1222 COVID-19 vaccine. General study results and limits: Repertoires were obtained solely post-peak T cell response.

Some clones are missing from TCRdb's copy, which holds only in-frame ones; the method was immunoSEQ multiplex PCR. The table records 65,000 to 85,000 clones, 80% to 90% of them present only once. Germline CDR1 is GTSNPN and CDR2 is SVGIG (reference sequence). The germline V and J ends were trimmed by 0 bases and 5 bases, with 7 bases remaining between them. The CDR3 is 12 amino acids. Concerning this clone itself: What it recognizes is unknown.

The chain has TRBV30 and TRBJ1-2, with D possibly being TRBD1 (5 bases). Sample: peripheral blood, taken on day 0 of AZD1222 vaccination. The sequence came from an adult in good health. The CDR3 DNA reads as TGTGCCTGGAGTGTCGGGGGGTATGGCTACACCTTC. This translates into CAWSVGGYGYTF.